The present T cell receptor beta chain was sequenced within a study of CD8 T cells in Susac syndrome. Study-wide background: The sequenced Susac syndrome patients comprised roughly 6 with active disease and about eight in remission. Each patient with Susac syndrome, at the time of blood draw, was therapy-naive, on corticosteroids, or on intravenous immunoglobulin alone.

The authors negatively isolated CD8+ and CD4+ T cells and FACS-enriched TEMRA cells. An amount of RNA that ranged from roughly 0.5 to 1 ug was reverse transcribed with random hexamers. Across 54 Vbeta and 13 Jbeta, TCR beta CDR3 was amplified with immunoSEQ multiplex PCR. TCRdb ran MiXCR on the immunoSEQ multiplex PCR reads and lists one entry per CDR3 protein. The sample holds a few hundred thousand distinct CDR3 sequences, about 94% seen once. Germline-derived CDR1 and CDR2 are LGHDT and YNNKEL (reference sequence). J lost 4 bases, V lost 1 base, and 3 bases had no gene match. CDR3 size: 15 residues.

The gene calls are TRBV3-1 and TRBJ2-7, with 11 bases matching TRBD2. Sequenced material: CD4+ T cells from PBMCs. This receptor was obtained from a human donor with Susac syndrome. The CDR3 DNA reads TGTGCCAGCAGCCAAGCACTAGCGGGGGTATACGAGCAGTACTTC. Its translation is CASSQALAGVYEQYF.